This entry features one T cell receptor (beta chain) sequence. While infection was still active, Seattle patients were enrolled and then followed longitudinally. The sample belongs to a study of blood T cell repertoires in COVID-19. Study overall: The study drew acute and convalescent COVID-19 samples from the United States, Italy and Spain. Sample material is recorded as cDNA or gDNA derived from T cells, B-cell-depleted T cells, or PBMCs.

The CDR3 covers 17 residues. CDR1 is MGHRA and CDR2 is YSYEKL in the germline V gene. V was pared by 6 bases and J by 5 bases, with 22 bases between. As handled by the study authors: Scientists estimated how many nucleated cells there were by amplifying reference gene primers. Produced via immunoSEQ multiplex PCR; TCRdb's table is partial and in-frame only. V and J calls and clone size come straight from that table; D and trimming were deduced from the DNA. Of some 240,000 clones in the sample, about 87% are singletons; the top ten hold 10%. This receptor was obtained from a woman in her sixties or seventies with COVID-19, enrolled during active disease. The chain is built from TRBV4-1 and TRBJ2-2; weak D call: TRBD1 (6 bases). Sequencing was performed on peripheral blood. The CDR3 reads CASRKSIFTGTTGELFF. As DNA, the CDR3 is TGCGCCAGCAGGAAGAGTATATTCACAGGGACGACCGGGGAGCTGTTTTTT.